The 12 T cell receptor beta chains given below trace back to one sample, sequenced in a study of T cells in localized non-small cell lung cancer. The protocol was immunoSEQ multiplex PCR, while the TCRdb copy is restricted to in-frame clones and leaves out a portion. The sample gives approximately 4,000 clones, about 22% of which show up once; 7.5% to 10% is in the top ten. The material sequenced was lung tumor tissue, taken before any cancer treatment. These receptor sequences come from a woman between 35 and 70 years old with stage I lung adenocarcinoma.

V is TRBV10-3 and J is TRBJ2-7, with D possibly matching TRBD1 (5 bases). The germline V gene encodes CDR1 ENHRY and CDR2 SYGVKD. The CDR3 covers 14 residues. V was cut by 0 bases and J by 2 bases, with 8 bases left in between. As DNA, the CDR3 is TGTGCCATCAGTGAGTCTGCCAGGGCCTACGAGCAGTACTTC. It translates to CAISESARAYEQYF.

This clone was detected once. This chain links TRBV19 with TRBJ1-1, with 8 bases matching TRBD1. Per germline, CDR1 LNHDA and CDR2 SQIVND (reference sequence). The CDR3 extends over 13 amino acids. Losses at the gene ends were 9 bases for V and 2 bases for J; bases not matched to a gene: 5. The DNA for the CDR3 is TGTGCCAGCAAGGACAGGGATAACACTGAAGCTTTCTTT. Protein: CASKDRDNTEAFF. Full variable domain (remainder filled in from reference TRBV19 and TRBJ1-1): DGGITQSPKYLFRKEGQNVTLSCEQNLNHDAMYWYRQDPGQGLRLIYYSQIVNDFQKGDIAEGYSVSREKKESFPLTVTSAQKNPTAFYLCASKDRDNTEAFFGQGTRLTVV.

The table lists this clone with a few counts. The chain couples TRBV6-8 to TRBJ2-3; D might be TRBD2 (6 bases). CDR3 length equals 14 residues. CDR1 MNHGY and CDR2 SAAAGT come from the germline V gene. Trimming cost V 6 bases and J 5 bases, with 15 bases left between them. CDR3 nucleotide sequence: TGTGCCAGCAGGAGTTGGGGGGATGGAGATACGCAGTATTTT. Protein product: CASRSWGDGDTQYF.

This clone is classed as large (0.1 to 1%). This chain links TRBV6-1 with TRBJ1-1; D is undetermined. V was pared by 0 bases and J by 7 bases, with 9 bases between. The germline CDR1 and CDR2 sequences are MNHNS and SASEGT. The CDR3 runs 13 residues. The CDR3: CASSEAMVFEAFF. In DNA form, the CDR3 reads TGTGCCAGCAGTGAAGCCATGGTGTTTGAAGCTTTCTTT.

About this clone: Relative to the germline gene, one junction end is altered; a read error may explain this. CDR3 protein: CAISAGGSNQPQHF. CDR3 sequence (DNA): TGTGCCATCAGTGCGGGCGGCAGCAATCAGCCCCAGCATTTT. The rearrangement uses TRBV6-8 and TRBJ1-5; D not resolved. The CDR3 has 14 amino acids. Germline assignment: CDR1 MNHGY and CDR2 SAAAGT.

This clone showed up just a few times. The chain couples TRBV18 to TRBJ2-7; TRBD2 agrees at 11 bases. The J segment lost 4 bases and the V segment lost 1 base, leaving 21 bases of the junction unmatched. The CDR3 loop spans 21 amino acids. Germline-derived CDR1 and CDR2 are KGHSH and LQKENI. DNA for the CDR3: TGTGCCAGCTCACCACTCCTCGGAAGATCTCACCCTAGCGGGAGGAGGTACGAGCAGTACTTC. It is translated as CASSPLLGRSHPSGRRYEQYF.

The chain employs TRBV6-8 and TRBJ1-2; possible D gene TRBD1, 5 bases. This CDR3 is built from 13 residues. With 6 bases removed from V and 4 bases from J, the gap between germline ends came to 12 bases. Germline CDR1 is MNHGY and CDR2 is SAAAGT. CDR3 in DNA: TGTGCCAGCAGGGGACCGTACTCCTATGGCTACACCTTC. It codes for CASRGPYSYGYTF.

In this sample, this clone turned up a few times. The gene calls are TRBV6-1 and TRBJ1-1; TRBD1 matches at 8 bases. V lost 0 bases, J lost 1 base, and 10 bases stayed unmatched. CDR1 MNHNS and CDR2 SASEGT come from the germline V gene. CDR3 length: 18 amino acids. DNA of the CDR3: TGTGCCAGCAGTGAAGCGCTGGGGACAGGCGCCGAGAACACTGAAGCTTTCTTT. This translates into CASSEALGTGAENTEAFF.

The genes are TRBV30 and TRBJ2-5, with D unresolved. The CDR3 loop spans 11 amino acids. Trimming removed 2 bases from V and 5 bases from J, with 6 bases in between. Germline V gene lookup returns CDR1 GTSNPN and CDR2 SVGIG (reference sequence). CDR3 loop: CAWSLLETQYF. DNA for the CDR3: TGTGCCTGGAGTCTGTTGGAGACCCAGTACTTC.

Relative to its sample, this clone is medium-sized. This rearrangement joins TRBV6-8 to TRBJ2-1; 10 bases map to TRBD2. The CDR3 consists of 15 residues. Germline V CDR1 and CDR2: MNHGY, SAAAGT. The trim removed 2 bases at V and 6 bases at J, leaving 4 bases unmatched. The CDR3 DNA is TGTGCCAGCAGTTACCCTAGCGGGAGAGGCAATGAGCAGTTCTTC. Amino acids: CASSYPSGRGNEQFF.

This clone has a single count. V and J are TRBV9 and TRBJ1-1; TRBD1 matches at 11 bases. The CDR3 contains 14 residues. The germline CDR1 and CDR2 sequences are SGDLS and YYNGEE. Trimming removed 5 bases from V and 11 bases from J; junction bases left unmatched: 11. The DNA of the CDR3 is TGTGCCAGCAGACCCGGGACAGGGGGATTGGAGGCTTTCTTT. Translating gives CASRPGTGGLEAFF. The whole variable domain, filled in from reference TRBV9 and TRBJ1-1, reads DSGVTQTPKHLITATGQRVTLRCSPRSGDLSVYWYQQSLDQGLQFLIQYYNGEERAKGNILERFSAQQFPDLHSELNLSSLELGDSALYFCASRPGTGGLEAFFGQGTRLTVV.

This clone was recorded a few times. V and J are TRBV16 and TRBJ1-5, with D perhaps matching TRBD1 (5 bases). CDR1 KGHSY and CDR2 FQNENV come from the germline V gene. The CDR3 length is 14 residues. Trimming shortened V by 1 base and J by 5 bases, and 9 bases separated the two germline ends. The CDR3 coding sequence is TGTGCCAGCAGCCAATACGTAGGGGATCAGCCCCAGCATTTT. As protein: CASSQYVGDQPQHF.